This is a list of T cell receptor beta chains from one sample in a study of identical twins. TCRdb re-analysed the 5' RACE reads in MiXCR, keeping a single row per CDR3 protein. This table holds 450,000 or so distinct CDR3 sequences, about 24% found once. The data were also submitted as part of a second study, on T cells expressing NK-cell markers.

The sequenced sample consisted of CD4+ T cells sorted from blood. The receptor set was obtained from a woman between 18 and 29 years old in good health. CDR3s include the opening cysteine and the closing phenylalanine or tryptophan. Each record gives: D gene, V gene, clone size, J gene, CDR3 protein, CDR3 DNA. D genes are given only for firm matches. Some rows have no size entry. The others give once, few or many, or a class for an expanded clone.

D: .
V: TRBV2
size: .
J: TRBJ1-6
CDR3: CASTKSSPLHF
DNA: TGTGCCAGCACCAAGAGTTCACCCCTCCACTTT

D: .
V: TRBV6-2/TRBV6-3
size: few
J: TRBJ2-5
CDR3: CASSYLQAPETQYF
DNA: TGTGCCAGCAGTTACTTGCAGGCTCCGGAGACCCAGTACTTC

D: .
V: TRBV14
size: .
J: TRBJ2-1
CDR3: CASSFRGLLNEQFF
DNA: TGTGCCAGCAGCTTCAGGGGCTTACTCAATGAGCAGTTCTTC

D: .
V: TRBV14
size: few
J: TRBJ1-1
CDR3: CASSPRAGTMNTEAFF
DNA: TGTGCCAGCAGCCCGCGGGCAGGGACCATGAACACTGAAGCTTTCTTT

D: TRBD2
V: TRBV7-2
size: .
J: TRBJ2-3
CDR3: CASSSLGLARADTQYF
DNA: TGTGCCAGCAGCTCCCTGGGACTAGCAAGGGCAGATACGCAGTATTTT

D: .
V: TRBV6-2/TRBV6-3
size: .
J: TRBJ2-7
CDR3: CASGFARSIEQYF
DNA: TGTGCCAGTGGTTTTGCGCGGTCGATCGAGCAGTACTTC

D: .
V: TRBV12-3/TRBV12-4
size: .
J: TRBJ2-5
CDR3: CASSLGLVETQYF
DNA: TGTGCCAGCAGTTTAGGGTTGGTAGAGACCCAGTACTTC

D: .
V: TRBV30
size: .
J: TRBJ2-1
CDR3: CAWSPGPYNEQFF
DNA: TGTGCCTGGAGCCCCGGACCTTACAATGAGCAGTTCTTC

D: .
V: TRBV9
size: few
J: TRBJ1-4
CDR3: CASSRTQIQKRKLFF
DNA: TGTGCCAGCAGCCGCACACAGATCCAGAAGCGAAAACTGTTTTTT

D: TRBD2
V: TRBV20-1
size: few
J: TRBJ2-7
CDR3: CSARNPGGREGLLEQYF
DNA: TGCAGTGCAAGAAACCCAGGCGGGCGGGAGGGCCTCCTCGAGCAGTACTTC

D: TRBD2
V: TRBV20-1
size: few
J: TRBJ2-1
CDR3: CSAPLPSGGYYNEQFF
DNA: TGCAGTGCCCCCCTACCTAGCGGGGGATACTACAATGAGCAGTTCTTC

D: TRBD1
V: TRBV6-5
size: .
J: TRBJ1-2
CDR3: CASSYIRTGTGYTF
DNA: TGTGCCAGCAGTTACATTCGGACAGGGACTGGCTACACCTTC

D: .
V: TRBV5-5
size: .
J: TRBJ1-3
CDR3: CASSLVPYWGNTIYF
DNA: TGTGCCAGCAGCTTGGTTCCTTATTGGGGAAACACCATATATTTT

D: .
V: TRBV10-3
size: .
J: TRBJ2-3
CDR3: CAIRTGEPDTQYF
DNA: TGTGCCATCAGGACGGGAGAACCAGATACGCAGTATTTT

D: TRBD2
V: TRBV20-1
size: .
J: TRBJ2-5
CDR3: CSARGLAGSETQYF
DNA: TGCAGTGCTAGGGGACTAGCGGGGTCAGAGACCCAGTACTTC

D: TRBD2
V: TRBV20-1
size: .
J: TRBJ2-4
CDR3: CSTPFRGSDPKNIQYF
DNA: TGCAGTACTCCCTTCCGCGGGAGTGATCCCAAAAACATTCAGTACTTC

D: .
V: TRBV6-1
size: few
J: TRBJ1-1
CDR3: CASNGRGRLGTEAFF
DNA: TGTGCCAGCAACGGGCGGGGGCGCCTGGGCACTGAAGCTTTCTTT

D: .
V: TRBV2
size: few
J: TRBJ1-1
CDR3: CASSVSATQGGEAFF
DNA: TGTGCCAGCAGTGTATCGGCAACACAGGGAGGGGAAGCTTTCTTT

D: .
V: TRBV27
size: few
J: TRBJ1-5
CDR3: CASSPGLFFNQPQHF
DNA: TGTGCCAGCAGTCCGGGACTTTTTTTCAATCAGCCCCAGCATTTT

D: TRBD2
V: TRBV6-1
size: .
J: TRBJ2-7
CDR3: CASSHPGLAGAMMSYEQYF
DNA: TGTGCCAGCAGCCACCCGGGACTAGCGGGAGCTATGATGTCCTACGAGCAGTACTTC

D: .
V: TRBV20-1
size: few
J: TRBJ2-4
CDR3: CSARDMGRGAKNIQYF
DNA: TGCAGTGCTAGAGATATGGGACGGGGGGCCAAAAACATTCAGTACTTC

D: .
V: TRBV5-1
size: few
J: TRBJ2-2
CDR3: CASSLQQINTGELFF
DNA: TGCGCCAGCAGCTTACAACAAATAAACACCGGGGAGCTGTTTTTT

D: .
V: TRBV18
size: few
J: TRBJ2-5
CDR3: CASSPRPESETQYF
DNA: TGTGCCAGCTCACCACGACCGGAGAGTGAGACCCAGTACTTC

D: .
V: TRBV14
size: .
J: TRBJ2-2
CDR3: CASSPRGGGTNTGELFF
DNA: TGTGCCAGCAGCCCCCGAGGGGGGGGGACGAACACCGGGGAGCTGTTTTTT

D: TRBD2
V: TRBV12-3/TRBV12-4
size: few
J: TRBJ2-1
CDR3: CASSFRLAANEQFF
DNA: TGTGCCAGCAGTTTCCGACTAGCTGCCAATGAGCAGTTCTTC

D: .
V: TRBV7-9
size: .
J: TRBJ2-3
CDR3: CASSFRTRTPTDTQYF
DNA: TGTGCCAGCAGCTTTCGAACGAGAACCCCCACAGATACGCAGTATTTT

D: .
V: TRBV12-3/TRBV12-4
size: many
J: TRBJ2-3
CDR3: CASSSWSGGTDTQYF
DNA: TGTGCCAGCAGTTCGTGGAGCGGCGGCACAGATACGCAGTATTTT

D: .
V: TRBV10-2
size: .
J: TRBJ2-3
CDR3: CASSELVLRDTQYF
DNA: TGCGCCAGCAGTGAACTCGTCCTCCGCGATACGCAGTATTTT

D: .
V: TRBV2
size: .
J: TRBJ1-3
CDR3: CATGGETRNTIYF
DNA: TGTGCCACGGGTGGGGAGACTAGAAACACCATATATTTT

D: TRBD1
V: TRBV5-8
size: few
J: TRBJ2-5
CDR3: CASSPGQRSWETQYF
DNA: TGTGCCAGCAGCCCGGGACAGCGATCGTGGGAGACCCAGTACTTC

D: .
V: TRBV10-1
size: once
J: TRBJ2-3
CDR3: CASSSDPSTDTQYF
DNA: TGCGCCAGCTCTAGCGATCCTAGCACAGATACGCAGTATTTT

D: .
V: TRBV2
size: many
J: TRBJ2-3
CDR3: CASSVVRASDTQYF
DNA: TGTGCCAGCAGTGTAGTCAGGGCCTCAGATACGCAGTATTTT

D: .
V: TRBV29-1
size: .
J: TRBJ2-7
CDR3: CSVKGRFSYEQYF
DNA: TGCAGCGTTAAGGGACGGTTCTCCTACGAGCAGTACTTC

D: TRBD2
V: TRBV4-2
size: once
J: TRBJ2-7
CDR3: CASSPLSGGAGEQYF
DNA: TGTGCCAGCAGCCCTCTTAGCGGGGGGGCTGGCGAGCAGTACTTC

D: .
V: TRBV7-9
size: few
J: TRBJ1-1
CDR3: CASSPLRRVLNTEAFF
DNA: TGTGCCAGCAGCCCCCTGCGTCGGGTCCTGAACACTGAAGCTTTCTTT

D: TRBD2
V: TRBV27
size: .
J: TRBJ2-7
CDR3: CASRRSGGYEQYF
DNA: TGTGCCAGCAGGCGATCGGGAGGGTACGAGCAGTACTTC

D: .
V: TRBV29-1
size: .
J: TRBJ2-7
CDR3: CSVAGLYEQYF
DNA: TGCAGCGTTGCCGGACTTTACGAGCAGTACTTC

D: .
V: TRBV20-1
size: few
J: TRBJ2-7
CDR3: CSARSGGPRTEQYF
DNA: TGCAGTGCTAGATCGGGGGGCCCCCGGACTGAGCAGTACTTC

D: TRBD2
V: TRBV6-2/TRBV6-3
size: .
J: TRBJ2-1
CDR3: CACSLEASGSQRHREQFF
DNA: TGTGCCTGCAGTTTAGAGGCTAGCGGGAGCCAAAGGCACCGTGAGCAGTTCTTC

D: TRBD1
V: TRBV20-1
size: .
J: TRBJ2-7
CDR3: CSASPGQSLYEQYF
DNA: TGCAGTGCATCGCCGGGACAGAGTCTCTACGAGCAGTACTTC

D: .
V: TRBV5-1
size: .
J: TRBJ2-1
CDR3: CASSLGELVDEQFF
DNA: TGCGCCAGCAGCTTGGGAGAACTAGTCGATGAGCAGTTCTTC

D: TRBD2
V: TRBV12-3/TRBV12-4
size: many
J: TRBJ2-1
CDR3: CASSFQHSRTSGEQFF
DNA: TGTGCCAGCAGTTTTCAGCACTCCCGGACTAGCGGTGAGCAGTTCTTC

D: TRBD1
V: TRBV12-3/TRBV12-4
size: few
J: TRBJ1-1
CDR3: CASSLAGDRGLTEAFF
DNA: TGTGCCAGCAGTTTAGCTGGGGACAGGGGGCTCACTGAAGCTTTCTTT

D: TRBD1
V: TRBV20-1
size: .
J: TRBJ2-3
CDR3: CSTRGPSTQYF
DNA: TGCAGTACCAGGGGGCCTTCGACGCAGTATTTT

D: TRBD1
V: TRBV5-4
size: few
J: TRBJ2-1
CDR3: CASSPNPGQGGNEQFF
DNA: TGTGCCAGCAGCCCAAACCCGGGACAGGGGGGCAATGAGCAGTTCTTC

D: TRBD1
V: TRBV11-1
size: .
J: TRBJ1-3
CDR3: CASSLKGGTGGLSGNTIYF
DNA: TGTGCCAGCAGCTTAAAAGGGGGGACAGGGGGACTCTCTGGAAACACCATATATTTT

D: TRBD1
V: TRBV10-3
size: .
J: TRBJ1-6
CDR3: CAIRSSTGGNSPLHF
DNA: TGTGCCATCAGATCAAGTACAGGGGGAAACTCACCCCTCCACTTT

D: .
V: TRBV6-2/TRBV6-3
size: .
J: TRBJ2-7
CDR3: CASSSQSGTGGTF
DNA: TGTGCCAGCAGTTCGCAATCCGGGACTGGGGGCACCTTC

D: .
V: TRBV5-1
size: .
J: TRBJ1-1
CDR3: CASSLGARTEAFF
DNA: TGCGCCAGCAGCTTGGGGGCGAGGACTGAAGCTTTCTTT

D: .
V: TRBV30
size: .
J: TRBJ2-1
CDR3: CAWSFRHEQFF
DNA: TGTGCCTGGAGTTTTCGGCATGAGCAGTTCTTC

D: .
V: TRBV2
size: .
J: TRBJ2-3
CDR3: CATRLGRGLADTQYF
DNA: TGTGCCACCCGCCTCGGGCGGGGACTGGCAGATACGCAGTATTTT

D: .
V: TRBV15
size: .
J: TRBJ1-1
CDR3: CATSSELNTEAFF
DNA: TGTGCCACCAGCAGTGAACTAAACACTGAAGCTTTCTTT

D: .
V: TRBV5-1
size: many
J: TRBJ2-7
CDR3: CARLYEQYF
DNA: TGCGCCAGACTCTACGAGCAGTACTTC

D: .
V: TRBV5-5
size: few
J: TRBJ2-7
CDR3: CASSLADFPREQYF
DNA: TGTGCCAGCAGCTTAGCGGACTTCCCGCGTGAGCAGTACTTC

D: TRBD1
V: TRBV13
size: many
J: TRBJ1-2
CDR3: CASSGTGYGYTF
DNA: TGTGCCAGCAGTGGGACAGGCTATGGCTACACCTTC

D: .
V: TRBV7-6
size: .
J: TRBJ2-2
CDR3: CASSDGQLHTGELFF
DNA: TGTGCCAGCAGCGACGGACAGCTCCACACCGGGGAGCTGTTTTTT

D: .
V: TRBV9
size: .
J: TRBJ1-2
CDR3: CASSANPQGEDGGYTF
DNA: TGTGCCAGCAGCGCCAACCCACAGGGAGAGGACGGTGGCTACACCTTC

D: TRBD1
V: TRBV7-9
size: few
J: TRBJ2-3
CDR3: CASSFRGTGVPDTQYF
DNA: TGTGCCAGCAGCTTTCGCGGGACAGGGGTCCCAGATACGCAGTATTTT

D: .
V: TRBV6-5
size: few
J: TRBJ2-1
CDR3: CASSYLLSYNEQFF
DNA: TGTGCCAGCAGTTACCTCCTCTCCTACAATGAGCAGTTCTTC